The T cell receptor (beta chain) under discussion was sequenced for a study of shared clonotypes between healthy human individuals. About this clone: A far larger clone is off by one base, so a read error is likely.

When replicate PCRs were run on unsorted PBMC, they used 300 ng DNA, approximately 31,000 T cell genomes. Using immunoSEQ multiplex PCR, the repertoire was profiled, and TCRdb retains in-frame clones only, with some absent. The data contain about half a million clones, over 70% of them singletons. The CDR3 has 16 residues. Germline V CDR1 and CDR2: MDHEN, SYDVKM. The TCR originated in a woman aged 40 to 50 in good health. Some clones in this sample may be carry-over from other donors' samples. J is TRBJ2-7 and V is TRBV28; 9 nucleotides agree with TRBD1. Sequencing was performed on PBMCs. CDR3 coding DNA: TGTGCCGGCAGTTTATCGTGGACAGGGGTATTTCGCGAGCAGTACTTC. Its translation is CAGSLSWTGVFREQYF.